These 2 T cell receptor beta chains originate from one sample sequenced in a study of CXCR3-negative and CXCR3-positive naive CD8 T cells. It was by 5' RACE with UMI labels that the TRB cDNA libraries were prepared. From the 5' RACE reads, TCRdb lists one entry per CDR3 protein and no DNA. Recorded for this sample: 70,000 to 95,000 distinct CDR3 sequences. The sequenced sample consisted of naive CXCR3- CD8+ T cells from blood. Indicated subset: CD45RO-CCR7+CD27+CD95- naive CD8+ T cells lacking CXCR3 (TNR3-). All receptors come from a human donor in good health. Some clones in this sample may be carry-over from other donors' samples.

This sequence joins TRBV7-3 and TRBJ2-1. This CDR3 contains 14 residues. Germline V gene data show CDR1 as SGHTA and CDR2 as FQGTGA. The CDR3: CASSFPGSYNEQFF. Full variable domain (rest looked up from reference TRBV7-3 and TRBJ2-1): GAGVSQTPSNKVTEKGKYVELRCDPISGHTALYWYRQSLGQGPEFLIYFQGTGAADDSGLPNDRFFAVRPEGSVSTLKIQRTERGDSAVYLCASSFPGSYNEQFFGPGTRLTVL.

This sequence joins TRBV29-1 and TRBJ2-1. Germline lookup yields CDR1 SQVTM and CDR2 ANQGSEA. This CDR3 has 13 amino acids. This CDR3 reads CSVEVPANNEQFF.